Shown below are 26 T cell receptor beta chains from a single sample sequenced in a study of Graves' ophthalmopathy and Graves' hyperthyroidism. Amplification targeted the TCR beta CDR3 regions, with RNA transcripts as the source material. Second-round multiplex PCR followed a first-round RT-PCR using HTBI primers. TCRdb called the multiplex PCR reads again in MiXCR, with one record for every CDR3 protein. The sample gives 350,000 to 400,000 distinct CDR3 sequences, 15% of which show up once; around 7% is in the top ten. The specimen sequenced was peripheral blood. The receptors derive from a young woman with stable Graves' hyperthyroidism.

This clonotype was seen at least ten times. This rearrangement joins TRBV6-1 to TRBJ2-5; 8 bases map to TRBD1. This CDR3 comprises 13 residues. The trim removed 11 bases at V and 0 bases at J, leaving 5 bases unmatched. Germline V gene data show CDR1 as MNHNS and CDR2 as SASEGT. CDR3 region: CAALDRDQETQYF. The CDR3 DNA reads TGTGCCGCTCTGGACAGGGACCAAGAGACCCAGTACTTC.

The V call is TRBV7-2, the J call TRBJ1-3; tentatively, D is TRBD1 (5 bases). This CDR3 is built from 15 residues. The V and J ends lost 5 bases and 1 base respectively, with 12 bases between them. Germline CDR1 SGHTA, CDR2 FQGNSA. The CDR3 sequence is CASSPVKGSGNTIYF. Written as DNA, the CDR3 is TGTGCCAGCAGCCCCGTCAAGGGGTCTGGAAACACCATATATTTT.

This clonotype has at least ten counts. V gene TRBV6-2 or TRBV6-3 combines with J gene TRBJ2-7, with unresolved D. V lost 7 bases and J lost 1, with 5 bases in between. The germline CDR1 and CDR2 sequences are MNHEY and SVGEGT. The CDR3 runs to 11 residues. The CDR3 coding sequence is TGTGCCAGCAAGAGTTCCTACGAGCAGTACTTC. This codes for CASKSSYEQYF.

This clonotype showed up just a few times. The chain links TRBV6-2 or TRBV6-3 to TRBJ2-7; 9 bases fit TRBD2. Trimming removed 7 bases from V and 5 bases from J; junction bases left unmatched: 21. Germline values: CDR1 MNHEY, CDR2 SVGEGT. CDR3 length: 18 amino acids. The CDR3 DNA follows: TGTGCCAGCAACCCGCCCGGCGGCGGGAGGGCCGCGGACCACGAGCAGTACTTC. Protein: CASNPPGGGRAADHEQYF.

V and J are TRBV20-1 and TRBJ1-1, with TRBD1 as a possible D gene (5 bases). The germline V and J ends were trimmed by 6 bases and 1 base, with 12 bases remaining between them. Germline-derived CDR1 and CDR2 are DFQATT and SNEGSKA (reference sequence). The CDR3 has 13 amino acids. In DNA form, the CDR3 reads TGCAGTGCGCAGGGACGCCCGAACACTGAAGCTTTCTTT. Translated: CSAQGRPNTEAFF.

There are many counts of this clonotype. The chain uses TRBV6-1 and TRBJ2-4; 8 bases map to TRBD1. Losses at the gene ends were 7 bases for V and 8 bases for J; bases not matched to a gene: 10. The CDR3 contains 14 residues. From germline, CDR1 is MNHNS and CDR2 SASEGT. This CDR3 is CASIRGTGWDIQYF. The CDR3 DNA reads as TGTGCCAGCATACGCGGGACAGGATGGGACATTCAGTACTTC.

The chain carries TRBV18 and TRBJ1-1, with D hard to call. The V end was cut by 1 base, the J end by 3 bases, with 9 bases between. The CDR3 covers 14 residues. Germline-derived CDR1 and CDR2 are KGHSH and LQKENI. The CDR3, as DNA: TGTGCCAGCTCACCACTCCGCACCCACACTGAAGCTTTCTTT. This sequence encodes CASSPLRTHTEAFF.

The chain joins TRBV20-1 to TRBJ1-5, with D unclear. This CDR3 is 14 amino acids long. V was cut by 6 bases and J by 3 bases, with 15 bases left in between. Germline CDR1 and CDR2: DFQATT and SNEGSKA (reference sequence). CDR3 sequence (DNA): TGCAGTGCACCCCCCGGAGGGAACAATCAGCCCCAGCATTTT. Translation gives CSAPPGGNNQPQHF.

This clonotype was observed many times. The rearrangement joins TRBV25-1 to TRBJ2-5; no clear D gene. V gave up 1 base and J gave up 5 bases, with 11 bases separating them. This CDR3 contains 14 residues. Germline V gene sequence: CDR1 MGHDK, CDR2 SYGVNS. CDR3 sequence (DNA): TGTGCCAGCAGTGAATTCCAGGCCCCGGAGACCCAGTACTTC. Residues: CASSEFQAPETQYF. The full variable domain, its missing parts supplied by reference TRBV25-1 and TRBJ2-5, is EADIYQTPRYLVIGTGKKITLECSQTMGHDKMYWYQQDPGMELHLIHYSYGVNSTEKGDLSSESTVSRIRTEHFPLTLESARPSHTSQYLCASSEFQAPETQYFGPGTRLLVL.

This clonotype was detected ten times or more. This rearrangement joins TRBV27 to TRBJ1-2, with D possibly TRBD1 on 6 matching bases. This CDR3 comprises 14 residues. Germline CDR1 reads MNHEY; CDR2 reads SMNVEV (reference sequence). V gave up 7 bases and J gave up 4 bases, with 16 bases separating them. The CDR3 coding sequence is TGTGCCAGCATTCCCCCTGGGGGCGGCTATGGCTACACCTTC. Translation gives CASIPPGGGYGYTF.

Turning to this clonotype: A read error may explain this, as a much larger clone is one base away. This sequence joins TRBV10-2 and TRBJ1-5, with 9 positions matching TRBD1. After removal of 10 bases from V and 7 bases from J, the junction contained 11 bases not matched to a gene. The germline gives CDR1 WSHSY, CDR2 SAAADI. This CDR3 comprises 14 residues. CDR3 sequence: CATREGQGGQPQHF. CDR3 nucleotide sequence: TGCGCCACCAGGGAGGGACAGGGCGGCCAGCCCCAGCATTTT.

This clonotype appeared many times. The chain uses TRBV19 and TRBJ1-2; TRBD1 matches at 7 bases. This CDR3 spans 15 amino acids. The junction had 9 bases not matched to a gene; V was cut back by 3 bases and J by 5 bases. Germline V gives CDR1 LNHDA, CDR2 SQIVND (reference sequence). Written as DNA, the CDR3 is TGTGCCAGTAGTATGAAGCCGGGACAGCAGTATGGCTACACCTTC. It specifies CASSMKPGQQYGYTF.

This clonotype was picked up many times. The chain has TRBV29-1 and TRBJ2-2; D not certain. The ends were cut back, 4 bases at V and 5 bases at J, with 11 bases in the middle. CDR1 and CDR2 (germline): SQVTM, ANQGSEA. The length of the CDR3 is 13 residues. CDR3 in amino acids: CSVVAQKTGELFF. The CDR3 DNA is TGCAGCGTTGTGGCGCAAAAGACCGGGGAGCTGTTTTTT.

This clonotype has ten or more counts. The chain recombines TRBV12-5 with TRBJ2-7; D is unclear. CDR1 LGHNT and CDR2 FRNRAP come from the germline V gene. The CDR3 is made up of 13 amino acids. V dropped 7 bases and J dropped 3 bases, with 13 bases sitting between them. The CDR3 region is CASVGSVDYEQYF. CDR3 in DNA: TGTGCTAGTGTGGGGTCCGTGGACTACGAGCAGTACTTC.

This clonotype was seen ten or more times. This chain joins TRBV12-3 or TRBV12-4 and TRBJ2-7; D is undetermined. The CDR3 consists of 13 residues. Trimming took off 4 bases at V and 2 bases at J, with 9 bases between the two ends. In nucleotides, the CDR3 is TGTGCCAGCAGTTCCGGGCCCACCTACGAGCAGTACTTC. Its translation: CASSSGPTYEQYF.

This clonotype was found many times. The rearrangement links TRBV11-2 to TRBJ1-1; 7 bases agree with TRBD1. J was trimmed by 2 bases and V by 5 bases; bases with no gene match: 17. The CDR3 runs to 18 residues. Germline CDR1 SGHAT, CDR2 FQNNGV. The CDR3 region is CASSIRPPQTGVNTEAFF. DNA of the CDR3: TGTGCCAGCAGCATACGACCCCCCCAAACAGGGGTTAACACTGAAGCTTTCTTT. Full variable domain (outside the CDR3, taken from reference TRBV11-2 and TRBJ1-1): EAGVAQSPRYKIIEKRQSVAFWCNPISGHATLYWYQQILGQGPKLLIQFQNNGVVDDSQLPKDRFSAERLKGVDSTLKIQPAKLEDSAVYLCASSIRPPQTGVNTEAFFGQGTRLTVV.

This clonotype was seen many times. V and J are TRBV28 and TRBJ1-1, with D uncertain. Germline loops: CDR1 MDHEN, CDR2 SYDVKM. The CDR3 runs to 14 residues. The V gene lost 7 bases and the J gene lost 0 bases, with 12 bases spanning the gap. CDR3: CASTPVHMNTEAFF. CDR3 bases: TGTGCCAGCACCCCAGTCCACATGAACACTGAAGCTTTCTTT.

A few counts support this clonotype. V gene TRBV5-1 combines with J gene TRBJ2-2; the D gene is possibly TRBD2 (5 bases). The CDR3 has 15 amino acids. Trimming shortened V by 4 bases and J by 2 bases, and 12 bases separated the two germline ends. Germline-derived CDR1 and CDR2 are SGHRS and YFSETQ. The CDR3 DNA reads TGCGCCAGCAGCGCCGGGATCCCTAACACCGGGGAGCTGTTTTTT. It yields the protein CASSAGIPNTGELFF. The whole variable domain, remainder taken from reference TRBV5-1 and TRBJ2-2, is KAGVTQTPRYLIKTRGQQVTLSCSPISGHRSVSWYQQTPGQGLQFLFEYFSETQRNKGNFPGRFSGRQFSNSRSEMNVSTLELGDSALYLCASSAGIPNTGELFFGEGSRLTVL.

This clonotype was picked up many times. This sequence joins TRBV20-1 and TRBJ2-5; 14 positions agree with TRBD2. Germline V gene lookup returns CDR1 DFQATT and CDR2 SNEGSKA (reference sequence). The CDR3 is 15 residues long. V gave up 5 bases and J gave up 1 base; unmatched junction bases: 3. Written as DNA, the CDR3 is TGCAGTGCTCTGGGACTAGCGGGGGTCCAAGAGACCCAGTACTTC. It codes for CSALGLAGVQETQYF.

This clonotype occurred many times. The chain links TRBV19 to TRBJ2-7, with 9 bases aligning to TRBD2. The CDR3 consists of 15 residues. Per the germline V gene, CDR1 is LNHDA and CDR2 is SQIVND (reference sequence). V was pared by 4 bases and J by 6 bases, with 10 bases of the junction left unmatched. The CDR3 here is CASSTLAGVAGEQYF. DNA of the CDR3: TGTGCCAGTAGTACCTTAGCGGGGGTCGCAGGCGAGCAGTACTTC.

This clonotype was recorded at least ten times. J is TRBJ1-6 and V is TRBV6-5; D gene unclear. In germline, CDR1 is MNHEY, CDR2 SVGAGI. V lost 2 bases, J lost 8 bases, and 13 bases lay in between. CDR3 size: 15 residues. CDR3 in amino acids: CASSYSGSIYSPLHF. CDR3 bases: TGTGCCAGCAGTTACAGTGGCAGCATTTATTCACCCCTCCACTTT.

Comment on this clonotype: Its ends do not fully match the called genes, so a read error is possible. The chain has TRBV19 and TRBJ2-5; unclear D gene. Germline V lookup: CDR1 LNHDA, CDR2 SQIVND (reference sequence). This CDR3 has 19 residues. This chain's CDR3 is CASSIGSPERLYAQETQYF. In DNA, the CDR3 is TGTGCCAGTAGTATCGGTTCTCCCGAACGTTTGTACGCGCAAGAGACCCAGTACTTT. Drawing the rest from reference TRBV19 and TRBJ2-5, the complete variable domain is DGGITQSPKYLFRKEGQNVTLSCEQNLNHDAMYWYRQDPGQGLRLIYYSQIVNDFQKGDIAEGYSVSREKKESFPLTVTSAQKNPTAFYLCASSIGSPERLYAQETQYFGPGTRLLVL.

This clonotype appeared many times. V is TRBV12-3 or TRBV12-4 and J is TRBJ2-2; D is undetermined. With 5 bases removed from V and 5 bases from J, the gap between germline ends came to 6 bases. The CDR3 has 12 residues. CDR3 nucleotides: TGTGCCAGCAGTACCAGAACCGGGGAGCTGTTTTTT. Protein product: CASSTRTGELFF.

To note about this clonotype: This may come from a read error, since a much larger clone is one base off. The conserved phenylalanine or tryptophan is not found at the CDR3 terminus, so this likely reflects a read error. The V and J genes are TRBV24-1 and TRBJ1-2; no definite D call. Deletions cut 6 bases from V and 3 bases from J, with 13 bases between. Germline CDR1 is KGHDR and CDR2 is SFDVKD. The CDR3 totals 14 residues. The CDR3 DNA sequence: TGTGCCACCAGTCCCCGTTGGGGTGACTATGGCTACACCTAC. This codes for CATSPRWGDYGYTY.

This clonotype was detected ten times or more. V and J are TRBV20-1 and TRBJ1-1; a weak D match, TRBD1 (5 bases). This CDR3 contains 13 residues. Trimming took off 4 bases at V and 3 bases at J, with 12 bases between the two ends. Germline assignment: CDR1 DFQATT and CDR2 SNEGSKA (reference sequence). The CDR3 spells CSATGRRYTEAFF. CDR3 sequence (DNA): TGCAGTGCTACAGGGAGGAGGTACACTGAAGCTTTCTTT.

The sample holds many counts of this clonotype. The chain employs TRBV9 and TRBJ1-2; weak D call: TRBD1 (6 bases). This CDR3 is 15 amino acids long. The V gene's germline CDR1 is SGDLS and CDR2 YYNGEE. V was cut by 0 bases and J by 2 bases, with 11 bases left in between. This CDR3 is CASSVEGGTNYGYTF. The DNA for the CDR3 is TGTGCCAGCAGCGTAGAAGGGGGAACCAACTATGGCTACACCTTC.